Sequencing of this T cell receptor beta chain was carried out in a study of CD8 T cells in Susac syndrome. There are 13 residues in the CDR3. Germline V gene sequence: CDR1 MNHEY, CDR2 SVGAGI. The V end was cut by 7 bases, the J end by 1 base, with 10 bases between. RNA was extracted with the RNeasy kit, and a quantity of roughly 0.45 to 1 ug was reverse transcribed using random hexamers. From the immunoSEQ multiplex PCR reads, TCRdb called clonotypes with MiXCR, one entry per CDR3 protein. The sample shows about 180,000 distinct CDR3 sequences, more than 90% of them seen only once. This chain links TRBV6-5 with TRBJ1-1; no firm D call. The clonotype was recovered from a human donor with multiple sclerosis. The sequencing input was CD4+ T cells from PBMCs. CDR3 bases: TGTGCCAGCACCTTGACGGGGAACACTGAAGCTTTCTTT. Residues: CASTLTGNTEAFF.